This passage covers 15 T cell receptor beta chains from one sample sequenced in a study of blood T cell repertoires in COVID-19. TCRdb keeps only in-frame clones here, not all; method: immunoSEQ multiplex PCR. The sample lists 200,000 to 250,000 clones; 70% to 85% were seen once. The sample taken for sequencing was PBMCs or T cells enriched from blood (not recorded which). These receptors all come from a woman aged 60-70 years who had recovered from COVID-19.

This chain uses TRBV7-9 with TRBJ2-3, with 7 bases lining up with TRBD2. The V gene end was trimmed by 4 bases and the J gene end by 4 bases; junction bases not matched to a gene: 11. This CDR3 has 16 residues. Looked up from germline, CDR1 is SEHNR and CDR2 is FQNEAQ (reference sequence). CDR3 DNA sequence: TGTGCCAGCAGCTCCCTGGGGAGCGGGATAGCAGATACGCAGTATTTT. This encodes CASSSLGSGIADTQYF.

V usage is TRBV6-5 and J usage is TRBJ1-4; no definite D call. Trimming shortened V by 7 bases and J by 3 bases, and 9 bases separated the two germline ends. This CDR3 has 13 amino acids. Germline-derived CDR1 and CDR2 are MNHEY and SVGAGI. The CDR3 DNA is TGTGCCAGCACGGACGGGGCTAATGAAAAACTGTTTTTT. It codes for CASTDGANEKLFF.

The V and J genes are TRBV7-9 and TRBJ2-1; a possible D gene is TRBD1 (5 bases). With 3 bases removed from V and 8 bases from J, the gap between germline ends came to 8 bases. Germline CDR1 is SEHNR and CDR2 is FQNEAQ (reference sequence). The CDR3 sequence is 12 residues long. Here the CDR3 reads CASSFQGYEQFF. The DNA of the CDR3 is TGTGCCAGCAGCTTCCAGGGCTATGAGCAGTTCTTC.

The chain employs TRBV6-5 and TRBJ1-6; 7 bases map to TRBD1. CDR1 is MNHEY, CDR2 SVGAGI, per germline. This CDR3 region has 16 residues. Germline trimming cut 0 bases from V and 9 bases from J; bases unmatched to any gene: 8. The CDR3 is CASSYSSQGPRSPLHF. The DNA for the CDR3 is TGTGCCAGCAGTTACTCCTCACAGGGGCCCCGTTCACCCCTCCACTTT.

Only a few counts were recorded for this clone. The chain has TRBV19 and TRBJ1-5; 7 nucleotides match TRBD1. The J segment lost 3 bases and the V segment lost 6 bases, leaving 11 bases of the junction unmatched. Looked up from germline, CDR1 is LNHDA and CDR2 is SQIVND (reference sequence). There are 16 residues in the CDR3. The CDR3 region is CASSRTGTANNQPQHF. The CDR3 DNA is TGTGCCAGTAGCCGGACCGGGACAGCAAACAATCAGCCCCAGCATTTT.

V usage is TRBV6-1 and J usage is TRBJ1-1; TRBD1 might be the D (5 bases). V was trimmed by 4 bases and J by 1 base, leaving 25 bases between them. Germline CDR1 MNHNS, CDR2 SASEGT. The CDR3 has 19 residues. CDR3 sequence (DNA): TGTGCCAGCAGTGGTGGGGGGAGGCCGGGGAGTCGCCCGAACACTGAAGCTTTCTTT. Protein sequence: CASSGGGRPGSRPNTEAFF.

The rearrangement uses TRBV7-9 and TRBJ2-7, with D maybe TRBD1 (6 bases). The length of the CDR3 is 15 residues. Trimming pared 4 bases from V and 1 base from J, leaving 14 bases between. Looked up from germline, CDR1 is SEHNR and CDR2 is FQNEAQ (reference sequence). CDR3 DNA: TGTGCCAGCAGCTCCGACAGGTGGGCTTCCTACGAGCAGTACTTC. Its protein product is CASSSDRWASYEQYF.

This chain uses TRBV7-8 with TRBJ2-1, with 10 bases lining up with TRBD2. The CDR3 contains 16 residues. Per germline, CDR1 SGHVS and CDR2 FQNEAQ. V was pared by 5 bases and J by 6 bases, with 10 bases of the junction left unmatched. CDR3 DNA sequence: TGTGCCAGCAGCCAAGTAGGGGCTAGCGGGAGCAATGAGCAGTTCTTC. The encoded protein is CASSQVGASGSNEQFF.

This sequence joins TRBV6-6 and TRBJ2-1, with D hard to call. Germline lookup yields CDR1 MNHNY and CDR2 SVGAGI (reference sequence). V was shortened by 4 bases and J by 3 bases, with 10 bases between the two germline ends. The CDR3 runs 14 residues. The CDR3 nucleotides are TGTGCCAGCAGTTCCTCGACACTCTACAATGAGCAGTTCTTC. Its protein product is CASSSSTLYNEQFF.

V gene TRBV4-3 combines with J gene TRBJ2-2; TRBD1 matches 9 bases. CDR1 and CDR2 (germline): LGHNA, YSLEER. The CDR3 sequence is 18 residues long. V lost 0 bases and J lost 2; bases outside the gene matches: 7. The CDR3 coding sequence is TGCGCCAGCAGCCAAGAGGGTCGGGACAGGGACAACACCGGGGAGCTGTTTTTT. Protein: CASSQEGRDRDNTGELFF.

The chain has TRBV19 and TRBJ1-5; TRBD1 aligns across 7 bases. The CDR3 extends over 16 amino acids. Germline loops: CDR1 LNHDA, CDR2 SQIVND (reference sequence). V shed 3 bases, J shed 2 bases, and the junction held 7 bases outside the gene matches. This chain's CDR3 is CASSMLGGRGNQPQHF. The DNA of the CDR3 is TGTGCCAGTAGTATGTTAGGGGGCCGTGGCAATCAGCCCCAGCATTTT. The variable domain in full, completed from reference TRBV19 and TRBJ1-5, reads DGGITQSPKYLFRKEGQNVTLSCEQNLNHDAMYWYRQDPGQGLRLIYYSQIVNDFQKGDIAEGYSVSREKKESFPLTVTSAQKNPTAFYLCASSMLGGRGNQPQHFGDGTRLSIL.

The chain is built from TRBV5-6 and TRBJ2-1; D possibly corresponds to TRBD2 (6 bases). Germline-derived CDR1 and CDR2 are SGHDT and YYEEEE. This CDR3 is 16 amino acids long. The ends were cut back, 4 bases at V and 4 bases at J, with 18 bases in the middle. The CDR3 region is CASSPPGTQPYNEQFF. CDR3 sequence (DNA): TGTGCCAGCAGCCCTCCCGGGACTCAACCTTACAATGAGCAGTTCTTC.

This sequence joins TRBV19 and TRBJ1-2; 7 nucleotides agree with TRBD1. Germline assignment: CDR1 LNHDA and CDR2 SQIVND (reference sequence). The CDR3 covers 14 residues. V dropped 6 bases and J dropped 2; count of bases not matched to a gene: 6. The chain's CDR3 is CASSLGTENYGYTF. The CDR3 nucleotides read TGTGCCAGTAGCCTCGGGACAGAGAACTATGGCTACACCTTC.

The CDR3 nucleotides read TGTGCCAGCAGTTTAGCACCCGGACGGTTCGGACTAGCGGGAGCCCTCTCCTACGAGCAGTACTTC. Residues: CASSLAPGRFGLAGALSYEQYF. The chain links TRBV27 to TRBJ2-7; 13 nucleotides line up with TRBD2. CDR3 length: 22 amino acids. V dropped 2 bases and J dropped 0; count of bases not matched to a gene: 19. Germline lookup yields CDR1 MNHEY and CDR2 SMNVEV (reference sequence).

This clone has only one observation. This chain links TRBV19 with TRBJ1-4; possible D gene TRBD1, 5 bases. The CDR3 extends over 15 amino acids. Trimming removed 4 bases at V and 4 bases at J, with 13 bases between. Germline assignment: CDR1 LNHDA and CDR2 SQIVND (reference sequence). CDR3 region: CASSTLGGVNEKLFF. The CDR3 bases are TGTGCCAGTAGTACCTTAGGAGGGGTTAATGAAAAACTGTTTTTT.